What follows are 5 T cell receptor beta chains derived from one specimen sequenced in a study of identifying expanded T cells in peripheral blood. Assay used: immunoSEQ multiplex PCR; TCRdb lists only in-frame clones, some missing. Of around 78,000 clones in the sample, 84% were seen once. The sequencing sample was made of blood. The source is a person between 18 and 75 years old in good health.

V and J are TRBV7-9 and TRBJ2-5, with D maybe TRBD2 (5 bases). Per the germline V gene, CDR1 is SEHNR and CDR2 is FQNEAQ (reference sequence). This CDR3 contains 14 residues. Between the trimmed V and J ends, which lost 5 bases and 1 base, there was a span of 11 bases. CDR3 loop: CASSSGLAQETQYF. In nucleotides, the CDR3 is TGTGCCAGCAGCAGCGGTTTGGCCCAAGAGACCCAGTACTTC.

The V and J genes are TRBV28 and TRBJ1-4; no clear D. The germline V gene encodes CDR1 MDHEN and CDR2 SYDVKM. The CDR3 is made up of 12 amino acids. V gave up 6 bases and J gave up 3 bases, with 5 bases separating them. The CDR3 DNA sequence: TGTGCCAGCAGCCTGGCTAATGAAAAACTGTTTTTT. This codes for CASSLANEKLFF.

The chain recombines TRBV21-1 with TRBJ2-7; the table's D call TRBD2 went unverified against the DNA. TRBV21-1 is given as a pseudogene. CDR3 length: 15 residues. DNA for the CDR3: TGTGCCAGCAGCAAATTGGCGCTAGTAGGCCACGAGCAGTACTTC. This encodes CASSKLALVGHEQYF.

This clone was seen a single time. This chain uses TRBV28 with TRBJ2-5, with TRBD1 as a possible D gene (7 bases). Trimming cost V 2 bases and J 5 bases, with 15 bases left between them. This CDR3 contains 15 residues. Germline CDR1 and CDR2: MDHEN and SYDVKM. The CDR3 bases are TGTGCCAGCAGTTTAGGAGGGGGCTATAAGGAGACCCAGTACTTC. Translating gives CASSLGGGYKETQYF.

The V call is TRBV28, the J call TRBJ2-7; 7 positions agree with TRBD1. J lost 0 bases, V lost 5 bases, and 7 bases had no gene match. CDR3 length: 15 amino acids. Germline V gives CDR1 MDHEN, CDR2 SYDVKM. The CDR3 DNA reads as TGTGCCAGCAGTAGGACAGGACTCTTCTCCTACGAGCAGTACTTC. It translates to CASSRTGLFSYEQYF.